A selection of T cell receptor beta chains follows, all from one sample in a study of blood T cell repertoires in COVID-19. Repertoires were generated with immunoSEQ multiplex PCR, while TCRdb's copy carries only in-frame clones and drops some. Of about 210,000 clones in the sample, 80% to 90% are singletons; the top ten hold 2.5%. What was sequenced was peripheral blood. The receptors were sampled from a woman in her thirties or forties with active or convalescent COVID-19. CDR3s include the opening cysteine and the closing phenylalanine or tryptophan. Fields, in order: D gene, J gene, CDR3 length, clone size, V gene, CDR3 protein, CDR3 DNA. The D gene is left open where the match is weak. Clone size is given for some rows only: seen once, a few or many times, or a class if the clone is expanded.

d_call: TRBD2; j_call: TRBJ2-1; cdr3_length: 18; clone_size: NA; v_call: TRBV25-1; cdr3_aa: CASSEPGLAGETYNEQFF; cdr3_nt: TGTGCCAGCAGTGAGCCGGGACTAGCGGGAGAGACCTACAATGAGCAGTTCTTC
d_call: TRBD1; j_call: TRBJ2-7; cdr3_length: 16; clone_size: NA; v_call: TRBV7-9; cdr3_aa: CASSPDRDLHTYEQYF; cdr3_nt: TGTGCCAGCAGCCCAGACAGGGATCTCCATACCTACGAGCAGTACTTC
d_call: NA; j_call: TRBJ1-1; cdr3_length: 13; clone_size: few; v_call: TRBV28; cdr3_aa: CASRGYRDTEAFF; cdr3_nt: TGTGCCAGCAGGGGTTACAGGGATACTGAAGCTTTCTTT
d_call: NA; j_call: TRBJ1-3; cdr3_length: 12; clone_size: NA; v_call: TRBV12-3/TRBV12-4; cdr3_aa: CASDRGGNTIYF; cdr3_nt: TGTGCCAGCGATCGGGGGGGAAACACCATATATTTT
d_call: TRBD2; j_call: TRBJ2-1; cdr3_length: 19; clone_size: NA; v_call: TRBV3-1/TRBV3-2; cdr3_aa: CASSHPSDLLAGGPSEQFF; cdr3_nt: TGTGCCAGCAGCCACCCCTCGGACTTACTAGCGGGAGGGCCTAGTGAGCAGTTCTTC
d_call: TRBD1; j_call: TRBJ1-4; cdr3_length: 14; clone_size: NA; v_call: TRBV7-9; cdr3_aa: CASSPGQENEKLFF; cdr3_nt: TGTGCCAGCAGCCCGGGACAGGAAAATGAAAAACTGTTTTTT
d_call: NA; j_call: TRBJ1-1; cdr3_length: 12; clone_size: NA; v_call: TRBV6-5; cdr3_aa: CASSYSASGAFF; cdr3_nt: TGTGCCAGCAGTTACTCGGCCTCGGGTGCTTTCTTT
d_call: NA; j_call: TRBJ1-2; cdr3_length: 12; clone_size: NA; v_call: TRBV28; cdr3_aa: CASERGSYGYTF; cdr3_nt: TGTGCCAGCGAGCGGGGGAGTTATGGCTACACCTTC
d_call: NA; j_call: TRBJ1-6; cdr3_length: 13; clone_size: once; v_call: TRBV30; cdr3_aa: CAWTGSYNSPLHF; cdr3_nt: TGTGCCTGGACCGGGAGTTATAATTCACCCCTCCACTTT
d_call: TRBD1; j_call: TRBJ2-7; cdr3_length: 18; clone_size: NA; v_call: TRBV15; cdr3_aa: CATSRVLSPGQGGYEQYF; cdr3_nt: TGTGCCACCAGCAGAGTCCTTTCCCCAGGACAGGGGGGCTACGAGCAGTACTTC